These 4 T cell receptor beta chains were all obtained from the same sample, sequenced in a study of T cells in Graves' hyperthyroidism and ophthalmopathy. What was amplified from RNA transcripts were TCR beta CDR3 regions. In the first-round RT-PCR of the TCR CDR3, the HTBI primer set was used. TCRdb recomputed calls from the multiplex PCR reads with MiXCR, one row per CDR3 protein. The data show 300,000 to 400,000 distinct CDR3 sequences, approximately 18% seen once. Sample: blood. The origin of the receptors is a man between 18 and 29 years old with Graves' ophthalmopathy.

This clonotype was counted a few times. The CDR3 sequence is CASSRGQGMKYF. For the CDR3, the DNA is TGTGCCAGCAGCCGTGGACAAGGGATGAAGTATTTT. The chain recombines TRBV12-3 or TRBV12-4 with TRBJ2-3; a weak D match, TRBD1 (5 bases). The CDR3 loop spans 12 amino acids. The ends were cut back, 6 bases at V and 13 bases at J, with 17 bases in the middle.

Remarks on this clonotype: At one end, the junction sequence differs from germline, possibly due to a read error. This rearrangement joins TRBV5-4 to TRBJ2-3, with TRBD1 matching 7 bases. In germline, CDR1 is SGHNT, CDR2 YYREEE (reference sequence). The CDR3 contains 13 residues. CDR3 protein: CASSLTGTETQYF. The CDR3 DNA follows: TGTGCCAGCAGCTTGACAGGGACAGAAACGCAGTATTTT.

This clonotype was seen repeatedly, ten times or more. The chain employs TRBV12-3 or TRBV12-4 and TRBJ2-1; 13 bases fit TRBD2. Unmatched junction bases numbered 5, after V lost 9 bases and J lost 9 bases. This CDR3 is built from 13 residues. CDR3 sequence: CASRTSGGLEQFF. In DNA, the CDR3 is TGTGCCAGTCGGACTAGCGGGGGTCTTGAGCAGTTCTTC.

This clonotype was found a few times. This sequence joins TRBV6-1 and TRBJ2-1; 10 nucleotides match TRBD1. Germline CDR1 reads MNHNS; CDR2 reads SASEGT. Trimming cost V 5 bases and J 3 bases; bases outside gene matches: 7. The CDR3 spans 16 residues. CDR3 nucleotides: TGTGCCAGCAGTCGCCCCGGGACAGGGGTCTACAATGAGCAGTTCTTC. Translated, it gives CASSRPGTGVYNEQFF.